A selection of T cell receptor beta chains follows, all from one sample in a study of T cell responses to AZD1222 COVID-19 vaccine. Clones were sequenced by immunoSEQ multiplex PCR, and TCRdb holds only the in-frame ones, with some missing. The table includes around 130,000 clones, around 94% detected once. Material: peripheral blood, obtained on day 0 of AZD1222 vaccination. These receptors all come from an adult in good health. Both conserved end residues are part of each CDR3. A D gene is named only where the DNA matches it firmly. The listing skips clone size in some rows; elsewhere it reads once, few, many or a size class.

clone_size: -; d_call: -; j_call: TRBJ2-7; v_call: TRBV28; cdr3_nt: TGTGCCAGCAGTTTATACACAACCGACTCCTACGAGCAGTACTTC; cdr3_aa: CASSLYTTDSYEQYF
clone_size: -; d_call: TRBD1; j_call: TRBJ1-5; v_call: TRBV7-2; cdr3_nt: TGTGCCAGCAGCTCCGACAGGGCCGCGGGGCCGAATCAAAATCAGCCCCAGCATTTT; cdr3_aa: CASSSDRAAGPNQNQPQHF
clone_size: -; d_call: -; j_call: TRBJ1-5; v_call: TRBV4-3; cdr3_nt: TGCGCCAGCAGCCCTGGGCTCAGGGACGAGCCCCAGCATTTT; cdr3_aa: CASSPGLRDEPQHF
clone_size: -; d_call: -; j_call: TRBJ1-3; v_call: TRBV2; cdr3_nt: TGTGCCAGCACTCGGGAGCAGGGTGGAGGAAACACCATATATTTT; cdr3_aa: CASTREQGGGNTIYF
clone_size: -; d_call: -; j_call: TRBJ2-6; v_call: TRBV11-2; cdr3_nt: TGTGCCAGCAGCTTAATGACTTCTGGGGCCAACGTCCTGACTTTC; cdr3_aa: CASSLMTSGANVLTF
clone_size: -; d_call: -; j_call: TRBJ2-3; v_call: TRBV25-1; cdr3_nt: TGTGCCAGCAGGGGGGCCGGGACCTCCAACACAGATACGCAGTATTTT; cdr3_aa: CASRGAGTSNTDTQYF
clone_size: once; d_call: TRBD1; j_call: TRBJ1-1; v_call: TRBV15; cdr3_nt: TGTGCCACCAGCAGAGATCACGGCAGGGGGACTGAAGCTTTCTTT; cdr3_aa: CATSRDHGRGTEAFF
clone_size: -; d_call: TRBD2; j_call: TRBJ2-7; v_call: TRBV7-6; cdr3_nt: TGTGCCGTTGCCGGGACTAGCCTAGCGGACTCCGCCTACGAGCAGTACTTC; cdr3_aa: CAVAGTSLADSAYEQYF
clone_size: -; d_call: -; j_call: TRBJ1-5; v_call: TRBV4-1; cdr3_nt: TGCGCCAGCAGCCAAAAGGGGTTGGTGGAGCAGCCCCAGCATTTT; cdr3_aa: CASSQKGLVEQPQHF
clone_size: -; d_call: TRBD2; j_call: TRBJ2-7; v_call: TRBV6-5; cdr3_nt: TGTGCCAGCAGTTACGACCTAGCGGACTCCTACGAGCAGTACTTC; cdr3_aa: CASSYDLADSYEQYF
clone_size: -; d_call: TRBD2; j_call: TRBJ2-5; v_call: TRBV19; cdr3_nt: TGTGCCAGTAGCGCTAGCGGCACAACCTTCCAAGAGACCCAGTACTTC; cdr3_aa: CASSASGTTFQETQYF
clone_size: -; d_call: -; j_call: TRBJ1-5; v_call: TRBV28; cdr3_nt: TGTGCCAGCAAGTTCACAGACACTCCTAATCAGCCCCAGCATTTT; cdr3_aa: CASKFTDTPNQPQHF
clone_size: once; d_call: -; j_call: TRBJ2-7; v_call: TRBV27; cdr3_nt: TGTGCCAGCAGTTTAGGGGTCCTATACGAGCAGTACTTC; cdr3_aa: CASSLGVLYEQYF
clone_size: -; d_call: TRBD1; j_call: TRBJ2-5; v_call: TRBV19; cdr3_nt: TGTGCCAGTAGTATCCCCGGCAGGGGGGAGACCCAGTACTTC; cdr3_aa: CASSIPGRGETQYF
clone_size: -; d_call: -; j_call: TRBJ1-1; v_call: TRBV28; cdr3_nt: TGTGCCAGCAGTTCACCGCGGGGGGGATACACTGAAGCTTTCTTT; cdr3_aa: CASSSPRGGYTEAFF
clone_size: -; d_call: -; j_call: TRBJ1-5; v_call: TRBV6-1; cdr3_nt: TGTGCCAGCAGAGAAGACAGCTTGAGCAATCAGCCCCAGCATTTT; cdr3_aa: CASREDSLSNQPQHF
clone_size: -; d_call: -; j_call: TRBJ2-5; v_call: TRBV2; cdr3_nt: TGTGCCAGCAGTAGGGGGTGGGAGACCCAGTACTTC; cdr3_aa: CASSRGWETQYF
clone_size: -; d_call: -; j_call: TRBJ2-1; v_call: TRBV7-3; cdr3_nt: TGTGCCAGCAGCTTAACGGGAGACCCCCCGTTGTTCTTC; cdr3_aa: CASSLTGDPPLFF
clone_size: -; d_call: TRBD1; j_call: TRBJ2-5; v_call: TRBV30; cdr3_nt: TGTGCCTGGACTCGGACAGGGAGGCCAGAGACCCAGTACTTC; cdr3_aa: CAWTRTGRPETQYF
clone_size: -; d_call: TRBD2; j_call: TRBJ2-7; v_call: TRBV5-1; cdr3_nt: TGCGCCAGCAGCTTAGGGACTATAGATGGGTACGAGCAGTACTTC; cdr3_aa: CASSLGTIDGYEQYF
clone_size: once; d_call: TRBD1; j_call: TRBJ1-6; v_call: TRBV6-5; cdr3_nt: TGTGCCAGCAGTCAATTGACAGGGAAGAATTCACCCCTCCACTTT; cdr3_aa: CASSQLTGKNSPLHF
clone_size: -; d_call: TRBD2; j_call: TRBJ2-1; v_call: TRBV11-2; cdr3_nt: TGTGCCAGCAGCTTAGTAGTCAGCGGGAGTCCGTCCTACAATGAGCAGTTCTTC; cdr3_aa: CASSLVVSGSPSYNEQFF
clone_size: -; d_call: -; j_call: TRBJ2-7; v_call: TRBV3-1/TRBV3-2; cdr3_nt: TGTGCCAGCAGCCAAGGTGGGACTCCTCACGAGCAGTACTTC; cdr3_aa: CASSQGGTPHEQYF
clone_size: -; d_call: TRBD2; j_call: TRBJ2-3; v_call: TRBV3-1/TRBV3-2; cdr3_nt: TGTGCCAGCAGCCAAGACGGAGGGACAGGACTAGCGGGAGAGACCCAGTATTTT; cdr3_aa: CASSQDGGTGLAGETQYF
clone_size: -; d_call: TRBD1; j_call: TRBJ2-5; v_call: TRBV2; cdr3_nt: TGTGCCAGCAGCCGGGACAGGGAAGAGACCCAGTACTTC; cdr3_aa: CASSRDREETQYF
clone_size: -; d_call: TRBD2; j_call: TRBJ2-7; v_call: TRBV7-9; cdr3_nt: TGTGCCAGCAGCCCCTGGCGGGAGGAACTCGACGAGCAGTACTTC; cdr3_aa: CASSPWREELDEQYF
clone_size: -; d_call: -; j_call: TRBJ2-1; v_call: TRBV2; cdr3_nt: TGTGCCAGAAGTGGGACTTCCCTCAATGAGCAGTTCTTC; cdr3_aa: CARSGTSLNEQFF
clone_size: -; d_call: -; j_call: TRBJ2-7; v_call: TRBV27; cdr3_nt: TGTGTCAGCAGTCCCCTGGGGGACTCCTACGAGCAGTACTTC; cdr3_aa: CVSSPLGDSYEQYF
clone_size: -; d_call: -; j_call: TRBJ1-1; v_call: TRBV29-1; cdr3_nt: TGCAGCGCCCTTGGTGGGGGGCACACTGAAGCTTTCTTT; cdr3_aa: CSALGGGHTEAFF
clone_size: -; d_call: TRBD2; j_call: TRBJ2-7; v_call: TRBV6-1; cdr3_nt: TGTGCCAGCAGTGAAGTGGGGGGGAGTGGATGGTACGAGCAGTACTTC; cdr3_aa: CASSEVGGSGWYEQYF
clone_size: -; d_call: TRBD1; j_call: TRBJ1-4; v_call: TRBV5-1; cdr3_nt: TGCGCCAGCAGCCCTATGGGGACAGGGAGTAATGAAAAACTGTTTTTT; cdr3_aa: CASSPMGTGSNEKLFF
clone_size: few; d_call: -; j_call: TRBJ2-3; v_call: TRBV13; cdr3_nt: TGTGCCAGCAGCTTAGGGCAGGGACTCACAGATACGCAGTATTTT; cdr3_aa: CASSLGQGLTDTQYF
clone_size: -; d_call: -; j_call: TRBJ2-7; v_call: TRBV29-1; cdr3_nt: TGCAGCGTTGACCACGGAAATTACGAGCAGTACTTC; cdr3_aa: CSVDHGNYEQYF
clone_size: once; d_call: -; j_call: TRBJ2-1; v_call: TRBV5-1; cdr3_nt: TGCGCCAGCAGCCCCGGGACGGAAGGTGGTGAGCAGTTCTTC; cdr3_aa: CASSPGTEGGEQFF
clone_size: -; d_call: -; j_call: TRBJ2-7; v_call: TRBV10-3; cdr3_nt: TGTGCCATCAGTGAAGACAGGAGGTCGGCCTACGAGCAGTACTTC; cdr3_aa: CAISEDRRSAYEQYF
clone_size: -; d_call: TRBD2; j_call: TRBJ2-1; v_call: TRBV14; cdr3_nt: TGTGCCAGCAGCCAAGAGTCGGGAGGGGGCAATGAGCAGTTCTTC; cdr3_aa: CASSQESGGGNEQFF
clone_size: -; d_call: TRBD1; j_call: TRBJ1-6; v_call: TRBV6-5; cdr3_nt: TGTGCCAGCAGTTCACAGGGGGGCCTGAATTCACCCCTCCACTTT; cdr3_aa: CASSSQGGLNSPLHF